One sample yielded the 24 T cell receptor beta chains listed below, sequenced in a study of blood T cell repertoires in COVID-19. Using immunoSEQ multiplex PCR, the repertoire was profiled, and TCRdb retains in-frame clones only, with some absent. The table includes about 69,000 clones, roughly 89% detected once. The source material was peripheral blood. These receptors all come from a man aged 45-65 years with acute or convalescent COVID-19.

J is TRBJ2-7 and V is TRBV6-5; TRBD2 might be the D (6 bases). V lost 7 bases and J 9 bases, leaving 22 bases between the germline ends. Germline V lookup: CDR1 MNHEY, CDR2 SVGAGI. This CDR3 has 14 amino acids. DNA of the CDR3: TGTGCCAGCACTACGGGAATCAATATCGGGAGGCAGTACTTC. Protein product: CASTTGINIGRQYF.

The V call is TRBV19, the J call TRBJ1-1, with D unresolved. Trimming pared 3 bases from V and 3 bases from J, leaving 11 bases between. The CDR3 length is 14 residues. Germline V lookup: CDR1 LNHDA, CDR2 SQIVND (reference sequence). The CDR3 reads CASSMDGLYTEAFF. In nucleotides, the CDR3 is TGTGCCAGTAGTATGGACGGACTATACACTGAAGCTTTCTTT.

The rearrangement links TRBV5-6 to TRBJ2-5; 9 nucleotides agree with TRBD2. This CDR3 is built from 15 residues. In germline, CDR1 is SGHDT, CDR2 YYEEEE. Trimming at V came to 4 bases and at J to 3 bases, leaving 7 bases not matched to a gene. In DNA form, the CDR3 reads TGTGCCAGCAGCCTACTAGCGGGTTGGGAAGAGACCCAGTACTTC. The encoded protein is CASSLLAGWEETQYF.

Note on this clone: Distinct nucleotide sequences in the sample also encode this CDR3. The chain recombines TRBV15 with TRBJ1-1; 9 bases are shared with TRBD1. This CDR3 region has 14 residues. V shed 6 bases, J shed 1 base, and the junction held 3 bases outside the gene matches. CDR1 is LNHNV, CDR2 YYDKDF, per germline (reference sequence). CDR3 coding DNA: TGTGCCACCAGTTCGGACAGGGGGAACACTGAAGCTTTCTTT. Translation gives CATSSDRGNTEAFF. Full variable domain (rest looked up from reference TRBV15 and TRBJ1-1): DAMVIQNPRYQVTQFGKPVTLSCSQTLNHNVMYWYQQKSSQAPKLLFHYYDKDFNNEADTPDNFQSRRPNTSFCFLDIRSPGLGDTAMYLCATSSDRGNTEAFFGQGTRLTVV.

V is TRBV15 and J is TRBJ2-1; TRBD2 matches at 10 bases. The trim removed 4 bases at V and 1 base at J, leaving 4 bases unmatched. The CDR3 runs to 16 residues. Germline V gives CDR1 LNHNV, CDR2 YYDKDF (reference sequence). The chain's CDR3 is CATSTELAGSYNEQFF. The CDR3 DNA reads as TGTGCCACCAGCACCGAACTAGCGGGATCCTACAATGAGCAGTTCTTC.

The chain joins TRBV19 to TRBJ2-3; TRBD1 might be the D (5 bases). CDR1 is LNHDA, CDR2 SQIVND, per germline (reference sequence). The CDR3 extends over 14 amino acids. Trimming cost V 0 bases and J 5 bases, with 9 bases left between them. The CDR3 region has the DNA TGTGCCAGTAGTATAGATCGTAGGGGAGATACGCAGTATTTT. As protein: CASSIDRRGDTQYF.

This clone came up once. The chain carries TRBV5-5 and TRBJ1-1; tentative D call: TRBD1 (5 bases). The CDR3 is 13 residues long. Germline V gene lookup returns CDR1 SGHKS and CDR2 YYEKEE (reference sequence). V lost 2 bases and J lost 2, with 7 bases in between. CDR3 DNA: TGTGCCAGCAGCTTTCAGGGAAACACTGAAGCTTTCTTT. Translated, it gives CASSFQGNTEAFF.

This clone was seen a handful of times. V is TRBV11-3 and J is TRBJ1-4; perhaps TRBD1 as D (6 bases). The CDR3 spans 13 residues. The germline V gene has CDR1 SGHNT and CDR2 YENEEA. V shed 5 bases and J shed 12 bases, with 16 bases lying between them. Here the CDR3 reads CASSPTTGRELFF. Here the CDR3 DNA reads TGTGCCAGCAGCCCAACGACAGGACGGGAACTGTTTTTT.

This chain connects TRBV21-1 to TRBJ2-3; TRBD2 is taken as the D call from the table, unchecked against the DNA. TRBV21-1 is deemed a pseudogene. CDR3 size: 18 residues. DNA for the CDR3: TGTGCCAGCAGCAAGTCCCCCTTGGGTAGGACTAGCACAGATACGCAGTATTTT. Translation gives CASSKSPLGRTSTDTQYF.

The gene calls are TRBV28 and TRBJ1-4; 7 nucleotides line up with TRBD1. In germline, CDR1 is MDHEN, CDR2 SYDVKM. The CDR3 length is 15 residues. J was trimmed by 8 bases and V by 7 bases; bases with no gene match: 13. The DNA of the CDR3 is TGTGCCAGCACCGCGGGGACAGCGTTCAGGGAAAAACTGTTTTTT. Protein product: CASTAGTAFREKLFF.

V usage is TRBV29-1 and J usage is TRBJ1-1, with TRBD1 matching over 9 bases. The ends lost 7 bases at V and 4 bases at J; junction bases unmatched: 7. Germline CDR1 reads SQVTM; CDR2 reads ANQGSEA. The CDR3 runs 13 residues. DNA of the CDR3: TGCAGCGGCCGACAGGGGGTGAGCACTGAAGCTTTCTTT. This sequence encodes CSGRQGVSTEAFF.

In DNA, the CDR3 is TGTGCCACCAGCAGCGGGCCCACAGGGTTTACCGAAAAACTGTTTTTT. Translation gives CATSSGPTGFTEKLFF. The rearrangement uses TRBV15 and TRBJ1-4, with D perhaps matching TRBD1 (6 bases). The length of the CDR3 is 16 residues. The V and J ends lost 3 bases and 8 bases respectively, with 19 bases between them. Germline loops: CDR1 LNHNV, CDR2 YYDKDF (reference sequence).

In the case of this clone: A much larger clone lies a single base off, so this may be a read error. The sample holds other DNA sequences that translate to the same CDR3. The chain joins TRBV5-8 to TRBJ1-1; a possible D gene is TRBD1 (6 bases). Germline CDR1 is SGHTS and CDR2 is YDEGEE. V was pared by 0 bases and J by 10 bases, with 19 bases between. The CDR3 spans 15 residues. DNA for the CDR3: TGTGCCAGCAGCTTGGGGGGACAAGGCCGGACAAGAGCTTTCTTT. It translates to CASSLGGQGRTRAFF.

The J gene is TRBJ2-7, the V gene TRBV18; tentative D call: TRBD1 (6 bases). The CDR3 consists of 14 residues. CDR1 and CDR2 from the germline V gene are KGHSH and LQKENI. V was clipped by 0 bases and J by 2 bases, with 8 bases between them. DNA for the CDR3: TGTGCCAGCTCACCACCGGACAGTACCTACGAGCAGTACTTC. Its translation is CASSPPDSTYEQYF.

V and J are TRBV5-6 and TRBJ2-1; weak D call: TRBD2 (5 bases). CDR1 and CDR2 (germline): SGHDT, YYEEEE. Trimming left V 6 bases short and J 3 bases short, with 16 bases between. This CDR3 region has 15 residues. Here the CDR3 DNA reads TGTGCCAGCAACCTTTTGGACTCGAACTACAATGAGCAGTTCTTC. Protein: CASNLLDSNYNEQFF.

The chain is built from TRBV20-1 and TRBJ2-3; 9 nucleotides match TRBD2. The CDR3 has 17 residues. Per the germline V gene, CDR1 is DFQATT and CDR2 is SNEGSKA (reference sequence). The V and J ends lost 3 bases and 0 bases, in that order; junction bases with no gene match: 10. CDR3 nucleotide sequence: TGCAGTGCTAGTTGGCTAGCGGGATATCTTAGCACAGATACGCAGTATTTT. Translating gives CSASWLAGYLSTDTQYF.

This chain links TRBV3-1 (or the pseudogene TRBV3-2) with TRBJ2-1, with 8 nucleotides matching TRBD2. The CDR3 extends over 19 amino acids. Trimming removed 4 bases from V and 6 bases from J; junction bases left unmatched: 20. Germline assignment: CDR1 LGHDT and CDR2 YNNKEL (reference sequence). The CDR3 is CASSLKSHLAGTKANEQFF. The CDR3 nucleotides are TGTGCCAGCAGCCTCAAGAGCCATTTAGCGGGAACCAAGGCCAATGAGCAGTTCTTC.

The chain is built from TRBV19 and TRBJ1-6, with 7 bases lining up with TRBD1. This CDR3 comprises 15 residues. J gave up 7 bases and V 4 bases, and 7 bases lay outside the gene matches. Germline CDR1 reads LNHDA; CDR2 reads SQIVND (reference sequence). CDR3 DNA: TGTGCCAGTAGTACCTTGGACAGGTTCAATTCACCCCTCCACTTT. Translation: CASSTLDRFNSPLHF.

V is TRBV11-3 and J is TRBJ1-2; no reliable D call. Germline V CDR1 and CDR2: SGHNT, YENEEA. V lost 5 bases and J 3 bases, leaving 16 bases between the germline ends. The CDR3 consists of 15 residues. The CDR3 reads CASSLGGGRDYGYTF. The CDR3 DNA is TGTGCCAGCAGCCTCGGAGGAGGGCGGGACTATGGCTACACCTTC.

V gene TRBV28 combines with J gene TRBJ1-2; a possible D gene is TRBD1 (6 bases). Germline assignment: CDR1 MDHEN and CDR2 SYDVKM. Trimming pared 4 bases from V and 4 bases from J, leaving 22 bases between. CDR3 length: 17 amino acids. CDR3 loop: CASSSSLGGLVSYGYTF. In DNA form, the CDR3 reads TGTGCCAGCAGTTCCTCGTTGGGGGGGCTGGTAAGCTATGGCTACACCTTC.

As DNA, the CDR3 is TGTGCCACCAGTGTTGGGACAGGGCAAGCCAACTATGGCTACACCTTC. Its translation is CATSVGTGQANYGYTF. The chain is built from TRBV24-1 and TRBJ1-2; 9 nucleotides match TRBD1. Germline CDR1 is KGHDR and CDR2 is SFDVKD. Trimming removed 5 bases from V and 2 bases from J; junction bases left unmatched: 8. This CDR3 spans 16 amino acids.

This chain uses TRBV9 with TRBJ2-1; maybe TRBD2 (6 bases). V lost 0 bases and J 5 bases, leaving 9 bases between the germline ends. CDR3 length: 14 residues. Germline lookup yields CDR1 SGDLS and CDR2 YYNGEE. In DNA, the CDR3 is TGTGCCAGCAGCGTAGCCCCGGGAGACAATGAGCAGTTCTTC. As protein: CASSVAPGDNEQFF.

The chain joins TRBV30 to TRBJ1-4; no definite D call. CDR1 is GTSNPN and CDR2 is SVGIG in the germline V gene (reference sequence). V shed 7 bases and J shed 3 bases, with 12 bases lying between them. This CDR3 is 13 amino acids long. CDR3 nucleotides: TGTGCCTTACAAGGAGGTCCTAATGAAAAACTGTTTTTT. Translation gives CALQGGPNEKLFF.

The chain couples TRBV28 to TRBJ2-2, with a weak D call TRBD1 (6 bases). Germline-derived CDR1 and CDR2 are MDHEN and SYDVKM. There are 16 residues in the CDR3. The ends were cut back, 7 bases at V and 2 bases at J, with 17 bases in the middle. The CDR3 region is CASKGVRTANTGELFF. CDR3 DNA sequence: TGTGCCAGCAAAGGGGTCCGGACAGCTAACACCGGGGAGCTGTTTTTT.